This T cell receptor (beta chain) appears in the sequencing data of a study of T cells in Graves' hyperthyroidism and ophthalmopathy. Findings and limits, study-wide: The blood repertoire included most of the expanded thyroid clonotypes above 0.001. Ophthalmopathy was distinguished from stable hyperthyroidism by 13 V-J signatures.

RNA transcripts were the template for amplifying TCR beta CDR3 regions. Carried out on the TCR CDR3, a first-round RT-PCR used the HTBI primer set. TCRdb called the multiplex PCR reads again in MiXCR, with one record for every CDR3 protein. The table shows some 720,000 distinct CDR3 sequences, with over 15% occurring only once. Hyperthyroidism of Graves' type that showed no ophthalmopathy progression within 18 months was stable. Diagnostic assessment was based on clinical symptoms, serum thyroxine and TRAb, thyroid ultrasound and orbital computed tomography. This clonotype was seen more than once but under ten times. The antigen is unknown. The CDR3 consists of 16 residues. The V gene end was trimmed by 1 base and the J gene end by 6 bases; junction bases not matched to a gene: 8. Germline V gene lookup returns CDR1 MGHRA and CDR2 YSYEKL.

The source is a man between 18 and 29 years old with Graves' hyperthyroidism. Sequencing was done on a sample of blood. The chain joins TRBV4-1 to TRBJ1-4, with TRBD1 matching 7 bases. CDR3 in amino acids: CASSQAEQGEDEKLFF. The CDR3 DNA follows: TGCGCCAGCAGCCAAGCCGAGCAGGGGGAAGATGAAAAACTGTTTTTT.